The 27 T cell receptor beta chains in this list originate from one sample, sequenced in a study of blood T cell repertoires in COVID-19. The protocol was immunoSEQ multiplex PCR, while the TCRdb copy is restricted to in-frame clones and leaves out a portion. The sample consists of some 70,000 clones, around 88% of them appearing once. The sequencing input was peripheral blood. The receptors here all came from a man aged 50-60 years with active COVID-19.

The J gene is TRBJ2-7, the V gene TRBV13; a possible D gene is TRBD2 (6 bases). The CDR3 spans 13 residues. V lost 6 bases to trimming and J lost 1 base, with 10 bases between them. Germline assignment: CDR1 PRHDT and CDR2 FYEKMQ (reference sequence). The chain's CDR3 is CASSPTRSYEQYF. The CDR3 DNA sequence: TGTGCCAGCAGTCCGACTAGATCCTACGAGCAGTACTTC.

The CDR3 reads CASSLVPGGNTGELFF. The CDR3 DNA follows: TGTGCCAGCAGCTTAGTCCCGGGGGGAAACACCGGGGAGCTGTTTTTT. This chain uses TRBV7-2 with TRBJ2-2; TRBD2 agrees at 7 bases. J lost 2 bases, V lost 1 base, and 4 bases had no gene match. This CDR3 has 16 residues. Per germline, CDR1 SGHTA and CDR2 FQGNSA. The entire variable domain, with the rest obtained from reference TRBV7-2 and TRBJ2-2, is as follows: GAGVSQSPSNKVTEKGKDVELRCDPISGHTALYWYRQSLGQGLEFLIYFQGNSAPDKSGLPSDRFSAERTGGSVSTLTIQRTQQEDSAVYLCASSLVPGGNTGELFFGEGSRLTVL.

The J gene is TRBJ1-1, the V gene TRBV9; maybe TRBD1 (6 bases). This CDR3 is built from 14 residues. V was trimmed by 0 bases and J by 3 bases, leaving 9 bases between them. CDR1 and CDR2 (germline): SGDLS, YYNGEE. CDR3 protein: CASSVGQVDTEAFF. The CDR3 DNA follows: TGTGCCAGCAGCGTAGGACAGGTGGACACTGAAGCTTTCTTT.

The V gene is TRBV7-3, the J gene TRBJ1-1; possibly TRBD1 for D (5 bases). The CDR3 sequence is 14 residues long. Trimming left V 2 bases short and J 0 bases short, with 7 bases between. CDR1 and CDR2 (germline): SGHTA, FQGTGA. CDR3 nucleotides: TGTGCCAGCAGCTTAGACAGATTGAACACTGAAGCTTTCTTT. This codes for CASSLDRLNTEAFF.

The sample holds one count of this clone. The chain is built from TRBV4-1 and TRBJ1-2; a weak D match, TRBD1 (5 bases). Germline-derived CDR1 and CDR2 are MGHRA and YSYEKL. Trimming shortened V by 5 bases and J by 4 bases, and 17 bases separated the two germline ends. CDR3 length: 15 residues. The CDR3 loop is CASSKQLDRFYGYTF. CDR3 DNA: TGCGCCAGCAGCAAGCAATTAGACAGATTCTATGGCTACACCTTC.

The V gene is TRBV14, the J gene TRBJ2-7, with 15 bases identical to TRBD2. The V gene end was trimmed by 3 bases and the J gene end by 7 bases; junction bases not matched to a gene: 7. The CDR3 covers 16 residues. Germline V lookup: CDR1 SGHDN, CDR2 FVKESK. CDR3 DNA sequence: TGTGCCAGCAGCCAGGGACTAGCGGGAGGCACGGGGGAGCAGTACTTC. This gives the protein CASSQGLAGGTGEQYF.

The chain is built from TRBV5-6 and TRBJ2-1; 12 bases fit TRBD2. The germline gives CDR1 SGHDT, CDR2 YYEEEE. J gave up 10 bases and V 3 bases, and 14 bases lay outside the gene matches. The CDR3 contains 17 residues. The CDR3, as DNA: TGTGCCAGCAGCTCAGTACCCGGACTAGCGGGGAGCGGCGAGCAGTTCTTC. This sequence encodes CASSSVPGLAGSGEQFF. Variable domain in full (rest from reference TRBV5-6 and TRBJ2-1): DAGVTQSPTHLIKTRGQQVTLRCSPKSGHDTVSWYQQALGQGPQFIFQYYEEEERQRGNFPDRFSGHQFPNYSSELNVNALLLGDSALYLCASSSVPGLAGSGEQFFGPGTRLTVL.

The chain employs TRBV5-6 and TRBJ2-1; the match to TRBD2 covers 15 bases. The V segment lost 3 bases and the J segment 6 bases; nucleotides outside the gene matches: 10. This CDR3 has 18 amino acids. Looked up from germline, CDR1 is SGHDT and CDR2 is YYEEEE. This CDR3 is CASSSIGLAGGNGNEQFF. In nucleotides, the CDR3 is TGTGCCAGCAGCTCGATAGGACTAGCGGGGGGGAATGGCAATGAGCAGTTCTTC.

This clone occurred once. This chain joins TRBV15 and TRBJ1-2; D is ambiguous. The CDR3 is 12 amino acids. CDR1 is LNHNV, CDR2 YYDKDF, per germline (reference sequence). With 1 base removed from V and 6 bases from J, the gap between germline ends came to 6 bases. In DNA, the CDR3 is TGTGCCACCAGCAGAGGTGCAGATGGCTACACCTTC. Residues: CATSRGADGYTF.

V is TRBV7-3 and J is TRBJ2-1; 10 bases match TRBD2. V lost 5 bases, J lost 4 bases, and 5 bases stayed unmatched. The CDR3 spans 15 residues. Germline assignment: CDR1 SGHTA and CDR2 FQGTGA. Here the CDR3 DNA reads TGTGCCAGCAGCACGCAGCGGGAGGGGTACAATGAGCAGTTCTTC. As protein: CASSTQREGYNEQFF.

The chain is built from TRBV5-1 and TRBJ2-3, with 9 bases lining up with TRBD1. The germline gives CDR1 SGHRS, CDR2 YFSETQ. The CDR3 runs to 14 residues. Trimming at V came to 4 bases and at J to 2 bases, leaving 2 bases not matched to a gene. For the CDR3, the DNA is TGCGCCAGCAGCCGGGACAGGGCCACAGATACGCAGTATTTT. It encodes CASSRDRATDTQYF.

The V and J genes are TRBV3-1 (or the pseudogene TRBV3-2) and TRBJ2-1, with 10 bases matching TRBD2. J lost 6 bases, V lost 0 bases, and 2 bases had no gene match. The length of the CDR3 is 15 residues. CDR1 and CDR2 (germline): LGHDT, YNNKEL (reference sequence). CDR3 sequence: CASSQDASGSNEQFF. The CDR3 DNA reads as TGTGCCAGCAGCCAAGATGCTAGCGGGAGCAATGAGCAGTTCTTC.

The rearrangement uses TRBV20-1 and TRBJ2-5, with TRBD1 matching 7 bases. Germline V CDR1 and CDR2: DFQATT, SNEGSKA (reference sequence). The CDR3 spans 11 residues. V trimming: 6 bases; J trimming: 8 bases; junction bases outside the gene matches: 6. CDR3 residues: CSAMTGFTQYF. DNA for the CDR3: TGCAGTGCCATGACAGGGTTTACCCAGTACTTC.

The rearrangement links TRBV18 to TRBJ2-7; D possibly corresponds to TRBD1 (5 bases). The germline gives CDR1 KGHSH, CDR2 LQKENI. Trimming shortened V by 3 bases and J by 0 bases, and 9 bases separated the two germline ends. The CDR3 extends over 14 amino acids. The CDR3 DNA reads TGTGCCAGCTCACCGCCCCAGGGCTCCTACGAGCAGTACTTC. This sequence encodes CASSPPQGSYEQYF.

The chain is built from TRBV11-3 and TRBJ2-5; D is ambiguous. CDR3 size: 13 residues. Trimming left V 6 bases short and J 2 bases short, with 10 bases between. In germline, CDR1 is SGHNT, CDR2 YENEEA. Here the CDR3 reads CASSYSIQETQYF. CDR3 nucleotide sequence: TGTGCCAGCAGTTACAGTATTCAAGAGACCCAGTACTTC.

The chain is built from TRBV18 and TRBJ1-2, with D possibly TRBD1 on 6 matching bases. The CDR3 sequence is 13 residues long. Trimming pared 5 bases from V and 7 bases from J, leaving 14 bases between. Germline CDR1 and CDR2: KGHSH and LQKENI. The CDR3 DNA follows: TGTGCCAGCTCAGCAGGGGTCGGCGGTGGCTACACCTTC. Its protein product is CASSAGVGGGYTF.

The V and J genes are TRBV10-3 and TRBJ1-6, with D hard to call. CDR1 ENHRY and CDR2 SYGVKD come from the germline V gene. The V gene lost 0 bases and the J gene lost 13 bases, with 7 bases spanning the gap. This CDR3 is 12 amino acids long. The CDR3 region has the DNA TGTGCCATCAGTGAGTCGAACTGGCCCCTCCACTTT. Protein: CAISESNWPLHF.

The chain combines TRBV7-8 with TRBJ1-4; 9 bases agree with TRBD1. The V gene end was trimmed by 2 bases and the J gene end by 4 bases; junction bases not matched to a gene: 8. This CDR3 has 17 amino acids. Germline CDR1 reads SGHVS; CDR2 reads FQNEAQ. CDR3 bases: TGTGCCAGCAGCTTAACGTACAGGGGGCTGAATAATGAAAAACTGTTTTTT. Its translation is CASSLTYRGLNNEKLFF.

This clone has at least ten counts. The chain recombines TRBV7-8 with TRBJ1-5, with a possible D match to TRBD1 (6 bases). Germline V gene sequence: CDR1 SGHVS, CDR2 FQNEAQ. The V gene lost 5 bases and the J gene lost 0 bases, with 20 bases spanning the gap. This CDR3 is built from 18 residues. The CDR3 loop is CASSLLPRDTYSNQPQHF. Here the CDR3 DNA reads TGTGCCAGCAGCCTTCTTCCCCGGGACACGTATAGCAATCAGCCCCAGCATTTT.

The J gene is TRBJ2-2, the V gene TRBV27, with TRBD2 matching over 7 bases. The length of the CDR3 is 17 residues. The V segment lost 7 bases and the J segment 5 bases; nucleotides outside the gene matches: 16. Germline CDR1 and CDR2: MNHEY and SMNVEV (reference sequence). The CDR3 loop is CASTWVGGRGETGELFF. The CDR3 coding sequence is TGTGCCAGCACCTGGGTAGGCGGGAGAGGGGAAACCGGGGAGCTGTTTTTT.

The chain has TRBV11-1 and TRBJ2-7; 8 bases line up with TRBD1. This CDR3 has 14 residues. V shed 5 bases, J shed 0 bases, and the junction held 3 bases outside the gene matches. The germline V gene encodes CDR1 SGHAT and CDR2 FQDESV (reference sequence). CDR3 region: CASSPGQGSYEQYF. As DNA, the CDR3 is TGTGCCAGCAGCCCTGGACAGGGCTCCTACGAGCAGTACTTC.

The CDR3 DNA reads TGTGCCAGCGGAGGGGTCGGTCCCAGAACAGATACGCAGTATTTT. Translation gives CASGGVGPRTDTQYF. This rearrangement joins TRBV7-2 to TRBJ2-3, with a weak D call TRBD2 (6 bases). Germline V gives CDR1 SGHTA, CDR2 FQGNSA. The CDR3 contains 15 residues. With 8 bases removed from V and 3 bases from J, the gap between germline ends came to 18 bases.

The rearrangement links TRBV7-8 to TRBJ1-1; D not resolved. The CDR3 covers 16 residues. Trimming stripped 4 bases from V and 1 base from J, with 16 bases between. Germline CDR1 is SGHVS and CDR2 is FQNEAQ. As DNA, the CDR3 is TGTGCCAGCAGCTCGTCGACGGCGGTGGGGAACACTGAAGCTTTCTTT. Residues: CASSSSTAVGNTEAFF.

Comments on this clone: The sample carries other DNA sequences with the same CDR3. The V gene is TRBV5-1, the J gene TRBJ2-2, with a weak D call TRBD1 (6 bases). The CDR3 is 15 residues long. Germline V lookup: CDR1 SGHRS, CDR2 YFSETQ. With 3 bases removed from V and 0 bases from J, the gap between germline ends came to 9 bases. The CDR3 region has the DNA TGCGCCAGCAGCTCCGGGACACCGAACACCGGGGAGCTGTTTTTT. This codes for CASSSGTPNTGELFF.

This clone was detected a few times. The chain uses TRBV10-2 and TRBJ2-3; 8 bases fit TRBD2. V lost 6 bases and J lost 4; bases outside the gene matches: 9. In germline, CDR1 is WSHSY, CDR2 SAAADI. This CDR3 region has 15 residues. The CDR3 region has the DNA TGCGCCAGCAGGAGAGCGGGAGAGGTTGCAGATACGCAGTATTTT. It is translated as CASRRAGEVADTQYF.

In nucleotides, the CDR3 is TGTGCCATCAGGGAGGGGACATTAAACACCATATATTTT. Protein sequence: CAIREGTLNTIYF. The J gene is TRBJ1-3, the V gene TRBV10-3; a possible D gene is TRBD1 (6 bases). CDR1 is ENHRY and CDR2 is SYGVKD in the germline V gene. The CDR3 has 13 residues. V was clipped by 6 bases and J by 6 bases, with 12 bases between them.

This chain connects TRBV7-8 to TRBJ2-5; TRBD2 might be the D (5 bases). Looked up from germline, CDR1 is SGHVS and CDR2 is FQNEAQ. Deletions cut 0 bases from V and 7 bases from J, with 15 bases between. The CDR3 consists of 15 residues. The CDR3 DNA is TGTGCCAGCAGCTTAGCGCTCGGAGGATTCAGGACCCAGTACTTC. Translating it yields CASSLALGGFRTQYF.